These T cell receptor beta chains were read from a single sample in a study of post-analysis software for immune sequencing data. One entry per CDR3 protein, called by TCRdb with MiXCR from the PCR reads. The data hold around 770,000 distinct CDR3 sequences, with around 46% observed a single time. Sequencing used blood. The source of these receptors is a girl aged 5 to 17 with multiple sclerosis. Each CDR3 is given with its conserved first and last residue. Fields, in order: clone size, J gene, D gene, V gene, CDR3 length, CDR3 DNA, CDR3 protein. A D gene is named only where the DNA matches it firmly. Clone size appears in some rows only: once, few, many, or a class for an expanded clone.

- | TRBJ1-2 | - | TRBV13 | 15 | TGTGCCAGCAGCTTAAATGCCGAAACTAACTATGGCTACACCTTC | CASSLNAETNYGYTF
few | TRBJ2-3 | TRBD2 | TRBV5-1 | 14 | TGCGCCAGCAGAAAGCGGGAGAACCCAGATACGCAGTATTTT | CASRKRENPDTQYF
few | TRBJ2-7 | - | TRBV4-2 | 16 | TGTGCCAGCAGCCAAAACCCGCACCGTCCTAATCCCGAGCAGTACTTC | CASSQNPHRPNPEQYF
- | TRBJ2-3 | TRBD2 | TRBV7-2 | 16 | TGTGCCAGCAGCTCCCTAGCGGGAGGGGTGTGGTATACGCAGTATTTT | CASSSLAGGVWYTQYF
once | TRBJ1-2 | - | TRBV15 | 15 | TGTGCCACCAGCAGAGGCCCCTGGGGGGCGGATGGCTACACCTTC | CATSRGPWGADGYTF
- | TRBJ2-7 | - | TRBV20-1 | 11 | TGCAGTGCTGGGGGATCCTACGAGCAGTACTTC | CSAGGSYEQYF
few | TRBJ2-1 | - | TRBV20-1 | 16 | TGCAGTGCTAGGGATCTTAGCGGAGTCTCCTACAATGAGCAGTTCTTC | CSARDLSGVSYNEQFF
- | TRBJ1-1 | TRBD1 | TRBV9 | 17 | TGTGCCAGCAGCGTAGATGCAGGGGGCAATGGGAACACTGAAGCTTTCTTT | CASSVDAGGNGNTEAFF
- | TRBJ2-3 | - | TRBV24-1 | 15 | TGTGCCACCAGTGAACGGGAGCGGGGCACAGATACGCAGTATTTT | CATSERERGTDTQYF
few | TRBJ2-7 | - | TRBV12-3/TRBV12-4 | 12 | TGTGCCAGCAGCCTCGTAAGCGGGGAGCAGTACTTC | CASSLVSGEQYF
- | TRBJ2-7 | - | TRBV3-1 | 15 | TGTGCCAGCAGCCACGGAAGCGAAAGGTCCTACGAGCAGTACTTC | CASSHGSERSYEQYF
- | TRBJ1-2 | TRBD1 | TRBV20-1 | 14 | TGCAGTGCTAGAGGCTTGGACAGGGGCTATGGCTACACCTTC | CSARGLDRGYGYTF
- | TRBJ2-3 | - | TRBV7-2 | 14 | TGTGCCAGCAGCCCTACGCTAGCAACAGATACGCAGTATTTT | CASSPTLATDTQYF
few | TRBJ2-5 | - | TRBV2 | 13 | TGTGCCAGCGGGGATAGGTACCAAGAGACCCAGTACTTC | CASGDRYQETQYF
- | TRBJ1-2 | - | TRBV4-3 | 15 | TGCGCCAGCAGCCATCTACAGGCAGGGCGGGATGGCTACACCTTC | CASSHLQAGRDGYTF
few | TRBJ2-5 | - | TRBV29-1 | 12 | TGCAGCGTTTTAGGGGTAGGGGAGACCCAGTACTTC | CSVLGVGETQYF
- | TRBJ1-1 | - | TRBV12-3/TRBV12-4 | 14 | TGTGCCAGCAGTCGCCGGGACCTCGCGCCTGAAGCTTTCTTT | CASSRRDLAPEAFF
- | TRBJ2-1 | - | TRBV20-1 | 11 | TGCAGTGCTTCCCGCGCAAATGAGCAGTTCTTC | CSASRANEQFF
- | TRBJ2-7 | TRBD2 | TRBV9 | 11 | TGTGCCAGCAGCTACGGGACTACGCTGTACTTC | CASSYGTTLYF
- | TRBJ2-7 | - | TRBV20-1 | 17 | TGCAGTGCTAGAGTAATCAAGTTGAGCGTCCGATTGGGTGAGCAGTACTTC | CSARVIKLSVRLGEQYF
- | TRBJ2-1 | TRBD2 | TRBV4-2 | 17 | TGTGCCAGCAGCTCAAGTGGGACTAGCGGTTGGGGCGGTGAGCAGTTCTTC | CASSSSGTSGWGGEQFF
- | TRBJ2-1 | - | TRBV7-3 | 16 | TGTGCCAGCAGCCCCCGTAGTGGGAGAGGCTACAATGAGCAGTTCTTC | CASSPRSGRGYNEQFF
few | TRBJ2-5 | TRBD2 | TRBV5-1 | 15 | TGCGCCAGCGGCTTGGTACCGGGGGGTCAAGAGACCCAGTACTTC | CASGLVPGGQETQYF
- | TRBJ1-1 | - | TRBV7-2 | 14 | TGTGCCAGCAGCCAGACACGGGTGGGTTCTGAAGCTTTCTTT | CASSQTRVGSEAFF
- | TRBJ2-3 | - | TRBV7-9 | 14 | TGTGCCAGCATGGGGGCGGAAAAAGGAGATACGCAGTATTTT | CASMGAEKGDTQYF
few | TRBJ1-5 | - | TRBV7-2 | 13 | TGTGCCAGCAGCTTTGACTCGCGCCAGCCCCAGCATTTT | CASSFDSRQPQHF
- | TRBJ2-4 | - | TRBV3-1 | 17 | TGTGCCAGCAGCCAAGATAGGGCAGCTATAGCCAAAAACATTCAGTACTTC | CASSQDRAAIAKNIQYF
- | TRBJ2-3 | - | TRBV7-9 | 15 | TGTGCCAGCAGCTTATCGGGGGGCAACACAGATACGCAGTATTTT | CASSLSGGNTDTQYF
- | TRBJ2-3 | TRBD2 | TRBV20-1 | 16 | TGCAGTGCTAGTGCTAGCGGGAGGCCACGTACAGATACGCAGTATTTT | CSASASGRPRTDTQYF
- | TRBJ1-1 | - | TRBV3-1 | 13 | TGTGCCAGCCAACCTCGGGTGAACACTGAAGCTTTCTTT | CASQPRVNTEAFF
many | TRBJ2-1 | - | TRBV19 | 12 | TGTGCCAGTAGTTTAGTAGCACATGAGCAGTTCTTC | CASSLVAHEQFF
few | TRBJ2-1 | TRBD1 | TRBV7-6 | 15 | TGTGCCAGCAGCTTAGCGGGCAGGGGGCTAAATGAGCAGTTCTTC | CASSLAGRGLNEQFF
few | TRBJ2-7 | - | TRBV6-2/TRBV6-3 | 13 | TGTGCCAGCAGTTACCCGGGACCCCCCGAGCAGTACTTC | CASSYPGPPEQYF
once | TRBJ2-7 | - | TRBV6-1 | 13 | TGTGCCAGCAACGGCAGGGCCTCCTACGAGCAGTACTTC | CASNGRASYEQYF
- | TRBJ2-7 | - | TRBV11-1 | 16 | TGTGCCAGCAGCTCCTCCGGGACGGAGGACTCCTACGAGCAGTACTTC | CASSSSGTEDSYEQYF
- | TRBJ2-7 | - | TRBV27 | 13 | TGTGCCAGCAGCCAGGCGGGGTTTCGCGAGCAGTACTTC | CASSQAGFREQYF
- | TRBJ1-2 | TRBD1 | TRBV20-1 | 14 | TGCAGTGCGATAAAGGGGGGACAGGGGAATGGCTACACCTTC | CSAIKGGQGNGYTF
- | TRBJ2-1 | TRBD1 | TRBV6-5 | 14 | TGTGCCAGCAGGGGACAGGGAAGGGGAAATGAGCAGTTCTTC | CASRGQGRGNEQFF
few | TRBJ2-3 | - | TRBV29-1 | 13 | TGCAGCGTCTGGGCGGGAAGCACAGATACGCAGTATTTT | CSVWAGSTDTQYF
- | TRBJ2-3 | - | TRBV20-1 | 16 | TGCAGTCTTATCCCCGGGACCCAAGTTAGCACAGATACGCAGTATTTT | CSLIPGTQVSTDTQYF
- | TRBJ1-2 | - | TRBV15 | 15 | TGTGCCACCAGCTTTACCGGGACTCACCCGGGTGGCTACACCTTC | CATSFTGTHPGGYTF
few | TRBJ2-1 | TRBD1 | TRBV27 | 15 | TGTGCCAGCAGTTCCGCGGACAGGGGCTACAATGAGCAGTTCTTC | CASSSADRGYNEQFF
few | TRBJ2-3 | TRBD2 | TRBV6-5 | 15 | TGTGCCAGCAGTTCACCTAGCGGGAGCACAGATACGCAGTATTTT | CASSSPSGSTDTQYF
- | TRBJ1-3 | - | TRBV27 | 12 | TGTGCCAGCCCACGACTTGGAAACACCATATATTTT | CASPRLGNTIYF
- | TRBJ2-7 | TRBD1 | TRBV5-1 | 14 | TGCGCCAGCAGCAAAGCCCGACAGGGGGGCGAGCAGTACTTC | CASSKARQGGEQYF
many | TRBJ2-3 | TRBD2 | TRBV11-2 | 15 | TGTGCCAGCAGTTTGGGACGACTAGCTCCCGATACGCAGTATTTT | CASSLGRLAPDTQYF
few | TRBJ2-1 | - | TRBV12-3/TRBV12-4 | 12 | TGTGCCAGCGGGAGATCCTACAATGAGCAGTTCTTC | CASGRSYNEQFF
- | TRBJ1-1 | - | TRBV12-3/TRBV12-4 | 11 | TGTGCCAGCAGTTTTGCCAGTGAAGCTTTCTTT | CASSFASEAFF
- | TRBJ1-1 | - | TRBV20-1 | 14 | TGCAGTGCCGGAGGGGGACGGGCGAACACTGAAGCTTTCTTT | CSAGGGRANTEAFF
- | TRBJ2-3 | - | TRBV30 | 13 | TGTGCCTCTAACCATGGGGAAACAGATACGCAGTATTTT | CASNHGETDTQYF
few | TRBJ1-1 | TRBD1 | TRBV5-6 | 14 | TGTGCCAGCCGATCTGGGACAGGGGGGACTGAAGCTTTCTTT | CASRSGTGGTEAFF
- | TRBJ2-7 | TRBD2 | TRBV20-1 | 15 | TGCAGTGCTACTCGTAGCGGGAGAAGGGTATACGAGCAGTACTTC | CSATRSGRRVYEQYF
- | TRBJ1-2 | TRBD1 | TRBV20-1 | 15 | TGCAGTGCTAGAGCGGGGACAGGTATCCCTTATGGCTACACCTTC | CSARAGTGIPYGYTF